The T cell receptor (beta chain) described here comes from a study of breast tumors, draining lymph nodes, adjacent tissues listed by TCRdb under 2016. For the wider study: Breast cancer patients provided tumor, adjacent nontumor tissue and axillary lymph nodes, and the study compared the TCR beta repertoires across these three sources. In human breast cancer, the study set out to assess how tumor, surrounding tissue and draining lymph node repertoires relate to one another and whether T cells might be exchanged between them.

This clonotype was observed at least ten times. Its antigen is unknown. Mismatch with germline at one junction end may stem from a read error. The CDR3 spans 14 residues, from the cysteine through the phenylalanine. Only the CDR3 region is kept as DNA, spanning 42 bases read in frame from base 1. For CDR1 and CDR2, the germline V gene lists SGDLS and YYNGEE. The lymph node samples were taken from the axillary draining lymph nodes of breast cancer patients. Sequenced using an Illumina HiSeq 2000. Multiplex PCR amplification was used to generate the TCR beta chain libraries. High-throughput sequencing was used to analyze the amplified TCR beta chain products. The public reads were quality trimmed at Q25 with fastp and then assembled into clones with MiXCR by TCRdb, keeping productive beta chains. Each CDR3 protein gets just one entry, which takes the most common genes and DNA from the rows behind it. For this sample the table gives around 150,000 distinct CDR3 sequences, of which around a third were detected only once. Of the sample, 2.3% falls within the top ten clones.

What the study reported, not specific to this receptor: In luminal-like breast cancer, tumor and nontumor tissue repertoires resembled each other significantly more than in basal-like breast cancer. The data were judged consistent with most tumor T cells deriving from the lymph node and then expanding within tumor tissue. T-cell repertoire diversity in tumors was found to be lower than in lymph nodes but higher than in nontumor tissue, and preferential V and J gene usage was observed. The study presented the conclusion that tumor T cells originate in lymph nodes as consistent with a hypothesis, not as something directly demonstrated.

The chain uses TRBV9 and TRBJ2-5; the D gene remains uncertain. The sequenced sample was axillary lymph node tissue. This TCR was sampled from a female donor with breast cancer. Some clones in this sample may be carry-over from other donors' samples. The CDR3 here reads CASSPSSGQETQSF. The nucleotide sequence is TGTGCCAGCAGTCCTTCAAGTGGCCAGGAGACCCAGTCCTTC.